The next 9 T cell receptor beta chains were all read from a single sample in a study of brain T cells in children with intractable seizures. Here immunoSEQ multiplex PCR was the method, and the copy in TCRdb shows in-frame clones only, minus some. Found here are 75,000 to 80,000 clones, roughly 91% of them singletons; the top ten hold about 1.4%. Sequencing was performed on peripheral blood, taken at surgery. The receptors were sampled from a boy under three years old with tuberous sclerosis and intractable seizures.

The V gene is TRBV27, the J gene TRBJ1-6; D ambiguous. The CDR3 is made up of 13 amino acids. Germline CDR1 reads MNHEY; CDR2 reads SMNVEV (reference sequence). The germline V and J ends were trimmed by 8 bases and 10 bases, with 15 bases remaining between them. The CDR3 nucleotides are TGTGCCAGCTCCCCTACAGTCCTCTCACCCCTCCACTTT. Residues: CASSPTVLSPLHF.

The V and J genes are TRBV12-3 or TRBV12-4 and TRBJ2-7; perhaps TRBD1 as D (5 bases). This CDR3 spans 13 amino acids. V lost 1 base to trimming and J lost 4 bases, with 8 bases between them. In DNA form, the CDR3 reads TGTGCCAGCAGTTTAGTCAGGGATTACGAGCAGTACTTC. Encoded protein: CASSLVRDYEQYF.

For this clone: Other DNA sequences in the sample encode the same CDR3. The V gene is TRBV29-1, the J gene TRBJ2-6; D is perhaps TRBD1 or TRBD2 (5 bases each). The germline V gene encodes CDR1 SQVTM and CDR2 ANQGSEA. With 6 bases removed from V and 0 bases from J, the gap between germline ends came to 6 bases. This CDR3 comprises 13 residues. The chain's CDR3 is CSVGDSGANVLTF. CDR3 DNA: TGCAGCGTGGGGGACTCTGGGGCCAACGTCCTGACTTTC.

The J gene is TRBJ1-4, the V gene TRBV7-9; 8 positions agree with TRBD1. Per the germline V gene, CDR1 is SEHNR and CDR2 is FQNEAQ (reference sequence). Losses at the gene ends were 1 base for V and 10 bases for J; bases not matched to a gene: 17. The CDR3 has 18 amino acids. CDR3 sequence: CASSLDVGETGAVGKLFF. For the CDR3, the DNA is TGTGCCAGCAGCTTAGATGTAGGCGAGACAGGGGCCGTCGGAAAACTGTTTTTT.

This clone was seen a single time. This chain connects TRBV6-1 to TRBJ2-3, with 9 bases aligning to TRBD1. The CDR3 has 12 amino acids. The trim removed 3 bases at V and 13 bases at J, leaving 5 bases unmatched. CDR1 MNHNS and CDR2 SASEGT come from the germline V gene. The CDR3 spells CASSDGRDREYF. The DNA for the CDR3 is TGTGCCAGCAGTGACGGCCGGGACAGGGAGTATTTT.

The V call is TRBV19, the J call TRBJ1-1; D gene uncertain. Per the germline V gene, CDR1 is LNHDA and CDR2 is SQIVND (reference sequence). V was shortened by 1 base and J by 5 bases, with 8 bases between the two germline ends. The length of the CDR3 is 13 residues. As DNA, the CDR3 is TGTGCCAGTAGTATAGGCGAAGGGACTGAAGCTTTCTTT. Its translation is CASSIGEGTEAFF. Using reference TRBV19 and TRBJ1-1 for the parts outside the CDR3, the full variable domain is DGGITQSPKYLFRKEGQNVTLSCEQNLNHDAMYWYRQDPGQGLRLIYYSQIVNDFQKGDIAEGYSVSREKKESFPLTVTSAQKNPTAFYLCASSIGEGTEAFFGQGTRLTVV.

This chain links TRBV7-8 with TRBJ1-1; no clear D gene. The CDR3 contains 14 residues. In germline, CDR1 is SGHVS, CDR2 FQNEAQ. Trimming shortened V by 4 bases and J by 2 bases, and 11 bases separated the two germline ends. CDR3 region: CASSSYNKNTEAFF. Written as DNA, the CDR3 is TGTGCCAGCAGCTCATACAATAAAAACACTGAAGCTTTCTTT.

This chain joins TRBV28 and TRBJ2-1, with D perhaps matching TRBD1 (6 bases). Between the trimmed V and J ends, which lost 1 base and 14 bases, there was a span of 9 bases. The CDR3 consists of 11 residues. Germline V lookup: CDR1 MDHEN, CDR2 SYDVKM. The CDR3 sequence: CASSLSGVKFF. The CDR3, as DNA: TGTGCCAGCAGTTTATCAGGGGTCAAGTTCTTC.

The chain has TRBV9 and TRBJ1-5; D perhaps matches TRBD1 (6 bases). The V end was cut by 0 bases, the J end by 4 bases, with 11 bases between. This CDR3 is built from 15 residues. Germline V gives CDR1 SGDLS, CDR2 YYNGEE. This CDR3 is CASSVEAGENQPQHF. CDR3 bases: TGTGCCAGCAGCGTAGAGGCAGGGGAAAATCAGCCCCAGCATTTT.